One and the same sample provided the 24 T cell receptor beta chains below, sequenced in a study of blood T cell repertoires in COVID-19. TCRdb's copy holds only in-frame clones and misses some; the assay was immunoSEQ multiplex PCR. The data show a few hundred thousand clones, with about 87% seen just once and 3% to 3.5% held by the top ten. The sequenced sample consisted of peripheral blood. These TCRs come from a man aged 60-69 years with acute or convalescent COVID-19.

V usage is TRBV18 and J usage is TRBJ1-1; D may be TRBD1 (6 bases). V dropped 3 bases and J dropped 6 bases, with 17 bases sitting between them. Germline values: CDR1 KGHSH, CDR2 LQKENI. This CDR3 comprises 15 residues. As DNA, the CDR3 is TGTGCCAGCTCACCTCGGGTGGCAGGGGAGCCTGAAGCTTTCTTT. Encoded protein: CASSPRVAGEPEAFF.

This CDR3 reads CSVEDRDSPTNEKLFF. The DNA of the CDR3 is TGCAGCGTTGAAGATCGGGACAGCCCAACTAATGAAAAACTGTTTTTT. The rearrangement links TRBV29-1 to TRBJ1-4; 7 bases map to TRBD1. The germline CDR1 and CDR2 sequences are SQVTM and ANQGSEA. V lost 0 bases, J lost 0 bases, and 4 bases stayed unmatched. The CDR3 totals 16 residues.

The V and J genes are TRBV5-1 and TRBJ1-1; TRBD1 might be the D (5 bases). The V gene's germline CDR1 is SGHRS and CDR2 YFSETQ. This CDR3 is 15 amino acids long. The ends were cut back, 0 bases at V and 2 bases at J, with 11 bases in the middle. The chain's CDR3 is CASSLAPGYNTEAFF. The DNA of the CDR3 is TGCGCCAGCAGCTTGGCTCCAGGGTACAACACTGAAGCTTTCTTT.

The CDR3 coding sequence is TGTGCCAGCAGCTTAAGGGGACTAGGGGAGACCCAGTACTTC. Translated, it gives CASSLRGLGETQYF. The chain carries TRBV7-2 and TRBJ2-5; 8 bases map to TRBD2. Trimming at V came to 2 bases and at J to 5 bases, leaving 4 bases not matched to a gene. There are 14 residues in the CDR3. Per germline, CDR1 SGHTA and CDR2 FQGNSA.

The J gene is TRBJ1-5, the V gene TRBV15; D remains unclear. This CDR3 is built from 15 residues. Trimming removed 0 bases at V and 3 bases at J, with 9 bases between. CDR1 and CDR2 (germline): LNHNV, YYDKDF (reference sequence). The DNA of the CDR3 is TGTGCCACCAGCAGAGAGGGGAGGTCCAATCAGCCCCAGCATTTT. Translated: CATSREGRSNQPQHF.

The CDR3 loop reads CASSNGKRAGEKLFF. The CDR3 DNA is TGTGCCAGCAGCAACGGGAAGCGGGCAGGTGAAAAACTGTTTTTT. The chain employs TRBV6-5 and TRBJ1-4; D not resolved. The CDR3 has 15 amino acids. Germline lookup yields CDR1 MNHEY and CDR2 SVGAGI. V lost 6 bases and J 7 bases, leaving 18 bases between the germline ends.

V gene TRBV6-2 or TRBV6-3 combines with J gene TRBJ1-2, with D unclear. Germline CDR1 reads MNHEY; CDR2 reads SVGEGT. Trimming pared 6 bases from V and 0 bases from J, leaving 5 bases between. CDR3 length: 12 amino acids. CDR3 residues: CASSHTNYGYTF. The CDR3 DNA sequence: TGTGCCAGCAGCCACACTAACTATGGCTACACCTTC.

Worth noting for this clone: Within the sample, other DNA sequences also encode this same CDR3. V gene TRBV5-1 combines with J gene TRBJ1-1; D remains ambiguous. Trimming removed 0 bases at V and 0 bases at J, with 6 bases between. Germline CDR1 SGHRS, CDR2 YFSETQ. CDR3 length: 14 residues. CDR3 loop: CASSLGQMNTEAFF. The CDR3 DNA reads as TGCGCCAGCAGCTTGGGGCAGATGAACACTGAAGCTTTCTTT.

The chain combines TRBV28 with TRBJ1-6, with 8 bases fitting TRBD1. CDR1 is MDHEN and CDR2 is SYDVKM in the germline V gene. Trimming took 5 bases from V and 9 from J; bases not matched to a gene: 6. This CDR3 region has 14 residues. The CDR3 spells CASSPWTGLSPLHF. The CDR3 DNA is TGTGCCAGCAGTCCCTGGACAGGGCTTTCACCCCTCCACTTT.

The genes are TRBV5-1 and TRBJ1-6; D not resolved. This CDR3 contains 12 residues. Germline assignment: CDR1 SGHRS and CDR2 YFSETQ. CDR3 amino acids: CASGGDNSPLHF. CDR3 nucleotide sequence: TGCGCGAGCGGAGGCGACAATTCACCCCTCCACTTT.

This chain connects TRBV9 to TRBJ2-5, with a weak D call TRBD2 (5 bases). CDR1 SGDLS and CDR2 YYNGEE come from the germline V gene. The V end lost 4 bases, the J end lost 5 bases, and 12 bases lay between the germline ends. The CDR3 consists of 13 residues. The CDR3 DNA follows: TGTGCCAGCAGCCTAAACCCGGGGGAGACCCAGTACTTC. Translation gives CASSLNPGETQYF.

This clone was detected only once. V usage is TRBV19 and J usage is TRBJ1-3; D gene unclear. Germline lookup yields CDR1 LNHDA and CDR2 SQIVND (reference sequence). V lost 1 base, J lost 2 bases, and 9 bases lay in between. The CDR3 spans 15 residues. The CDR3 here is CASSIVHGAGNTIYF. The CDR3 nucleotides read TGTGCCAGTAGTATAGTCCACGGGGCTGGAAACACCATATATTTT.

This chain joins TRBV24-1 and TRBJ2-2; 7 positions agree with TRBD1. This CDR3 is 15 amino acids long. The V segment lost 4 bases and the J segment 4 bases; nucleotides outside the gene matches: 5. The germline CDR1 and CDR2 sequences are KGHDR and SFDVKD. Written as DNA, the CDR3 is TGTGCCACCAGTGACCGGGGACAGACCACCGGGGAGCTGTTTTTT. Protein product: CATSDRGQTTGELFF.

CDR3 nucleotides: TGTGCCAGCAGTGGCCTAACAGGGCCCAAGGAGACCCAGTACTTC. It codes for CASSGLTGPKETQYF. This chain joins TRBV25-1 and TRBJ2-5, with D possibly matching TRBD1 (6 bases). CDR1 MGHDK and CDR2 SYGVNS come from the germline V gene. The CDR3 length is 15 residues. Deletions cut 4 bases from V and 5 bases from J, with 17 bases between.

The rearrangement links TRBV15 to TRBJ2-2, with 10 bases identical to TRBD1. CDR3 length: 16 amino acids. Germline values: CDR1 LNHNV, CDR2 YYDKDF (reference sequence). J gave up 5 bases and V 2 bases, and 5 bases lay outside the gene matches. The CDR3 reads CATSRRTGGWTGELFF. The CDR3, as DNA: TGTGCCACCAGCAGACGGACAGGGGGTTGGACCGGGGAGCTGTTTTTT.

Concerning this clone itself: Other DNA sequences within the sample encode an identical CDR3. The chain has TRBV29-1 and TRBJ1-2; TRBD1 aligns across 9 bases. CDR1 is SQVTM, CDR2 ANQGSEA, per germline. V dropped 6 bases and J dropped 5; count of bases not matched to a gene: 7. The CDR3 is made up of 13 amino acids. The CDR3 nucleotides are TGCAGCGTCCCGGGACAGGGCGTTTATGGCTACACCTTC. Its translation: CSVPGQGVYGYTF.

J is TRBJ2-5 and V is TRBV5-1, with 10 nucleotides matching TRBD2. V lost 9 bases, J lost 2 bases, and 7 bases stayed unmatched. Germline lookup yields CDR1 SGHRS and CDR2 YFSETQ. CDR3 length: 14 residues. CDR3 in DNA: TGCGCCACTTCCGAGGGACTAGCGCAAGAGACCCAGTACTTC. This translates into CATSEGLAQETQYF.

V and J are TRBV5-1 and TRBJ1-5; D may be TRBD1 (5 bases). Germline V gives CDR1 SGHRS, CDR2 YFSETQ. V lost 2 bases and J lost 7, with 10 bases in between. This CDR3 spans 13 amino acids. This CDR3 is CASSFARGQPQHF. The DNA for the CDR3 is TGCGCCAGCAGCTTCGCCCGGGGGCAGCCCCAGCATTTT.

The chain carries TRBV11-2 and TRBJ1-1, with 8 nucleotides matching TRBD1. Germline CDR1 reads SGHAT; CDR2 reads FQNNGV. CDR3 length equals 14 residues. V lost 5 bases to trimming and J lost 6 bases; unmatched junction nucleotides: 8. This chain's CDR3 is CASSPEPTGAEAFF. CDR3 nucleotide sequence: TGTGCCAGCAGCCCCGAGCCGACAGGGGCTGAAGCTTTCTTT.

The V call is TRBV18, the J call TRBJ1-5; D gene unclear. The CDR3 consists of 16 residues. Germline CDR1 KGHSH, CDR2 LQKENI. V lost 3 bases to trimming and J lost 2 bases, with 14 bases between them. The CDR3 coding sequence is TGTGCCAGCTCACCCACCGGGAGTAAGCGCAATCAGCCCCAGCATTTT. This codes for CASSPTGSKRNQPQHF.

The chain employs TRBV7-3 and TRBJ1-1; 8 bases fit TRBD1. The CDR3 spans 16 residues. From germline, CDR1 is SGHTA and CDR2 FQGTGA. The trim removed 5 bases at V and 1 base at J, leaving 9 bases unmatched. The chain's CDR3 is CASSEHGTGQNTEAFF. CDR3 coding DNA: TGTGCCAGCAGCGAACACGGGACAGGCCAGAACACTGAAGCTTTCTTT.

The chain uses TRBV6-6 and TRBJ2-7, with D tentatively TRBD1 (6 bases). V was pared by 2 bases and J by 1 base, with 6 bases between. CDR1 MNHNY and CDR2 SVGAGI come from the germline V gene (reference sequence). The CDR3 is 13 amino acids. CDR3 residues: CASSYDRSYEQYF. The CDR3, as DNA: TGTGCCAGCAGTTACGACAGGTCCTACGAGCAGTACTTC.

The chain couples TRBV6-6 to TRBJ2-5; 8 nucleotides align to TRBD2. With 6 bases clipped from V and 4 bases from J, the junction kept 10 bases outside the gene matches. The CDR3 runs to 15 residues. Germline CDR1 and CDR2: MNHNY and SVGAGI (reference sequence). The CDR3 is CASRTGGGGPETQYF. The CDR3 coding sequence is TGTGCCAGCAGAACGGGGGGGGGAGGGCCAGAGACCCAGTACTTC.

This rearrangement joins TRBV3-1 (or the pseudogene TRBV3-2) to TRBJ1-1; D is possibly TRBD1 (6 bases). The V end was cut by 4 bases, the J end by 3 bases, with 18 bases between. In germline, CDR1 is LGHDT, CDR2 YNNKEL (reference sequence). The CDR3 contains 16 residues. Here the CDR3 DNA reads TGTGCCAGCAGCCCCCATACGACGAGGGGGTACACTGAAGCTTTCTTT. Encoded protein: CASSPHTTRGYTEAFF.